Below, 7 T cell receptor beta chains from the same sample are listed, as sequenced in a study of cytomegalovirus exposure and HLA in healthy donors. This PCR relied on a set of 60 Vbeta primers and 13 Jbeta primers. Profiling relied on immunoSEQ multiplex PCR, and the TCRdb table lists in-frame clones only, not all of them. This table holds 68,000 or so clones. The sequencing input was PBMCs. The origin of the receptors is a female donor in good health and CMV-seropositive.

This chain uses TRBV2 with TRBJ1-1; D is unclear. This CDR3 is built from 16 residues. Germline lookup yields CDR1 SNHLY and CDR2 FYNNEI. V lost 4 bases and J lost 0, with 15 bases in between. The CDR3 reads CASSGSLTVMNTEAFF. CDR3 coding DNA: TGTGCCAGCAGTGGGTCGCTTACAGTCATGAACACTGAAGCTTTCTTT.

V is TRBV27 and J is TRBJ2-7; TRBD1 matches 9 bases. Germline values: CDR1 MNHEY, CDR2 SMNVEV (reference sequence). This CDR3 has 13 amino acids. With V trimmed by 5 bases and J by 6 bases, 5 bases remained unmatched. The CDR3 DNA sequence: TGTGCCAGCAGTGATACAGGGGGCTCCGAGCAGTACTTC. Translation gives CASSDTGGSEQYF.

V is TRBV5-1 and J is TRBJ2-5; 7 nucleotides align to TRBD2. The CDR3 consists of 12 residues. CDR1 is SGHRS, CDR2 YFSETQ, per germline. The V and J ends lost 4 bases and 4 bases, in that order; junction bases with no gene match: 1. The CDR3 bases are TGCGCCAGCAGCCCGGGAGGAGAGACCCAGTACTTC. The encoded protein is CASSPGGETQYF.

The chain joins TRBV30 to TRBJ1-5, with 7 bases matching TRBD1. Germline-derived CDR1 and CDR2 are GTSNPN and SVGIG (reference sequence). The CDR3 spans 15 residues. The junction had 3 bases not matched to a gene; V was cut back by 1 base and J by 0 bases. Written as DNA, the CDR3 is TGTGCCTGGAGTGCGTGGGACAGTAGCAATCAGCCCCAGCATTTT. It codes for CAWSAWDSSNQPQHF.

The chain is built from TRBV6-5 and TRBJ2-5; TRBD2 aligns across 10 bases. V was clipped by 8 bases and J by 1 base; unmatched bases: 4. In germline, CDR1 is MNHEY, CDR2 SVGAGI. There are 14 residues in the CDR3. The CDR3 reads CASGTSGAQETQYF. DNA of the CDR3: TGTGCCAGCGGAACTAGCGGGGCCCAAGAGACCCAGTACTTC.

The CDR3 nucleotides are TGCGCCAGCAGCCAGACAGTTAGCAATCAGCCCCAGCATTTT. Amino acids: CASSQTVSNQPQHF. The V and J genes are TRBV4-1 and TRBJ1-5; perhaps TRBD1 as D (5 bases). The CDR3 totals 14 residues. The V and J ends lost 3 bases and 0 bases respectively, with 6 bases between them. Germline CDR1 is MGHRA and CDR2 is YSYEKL.

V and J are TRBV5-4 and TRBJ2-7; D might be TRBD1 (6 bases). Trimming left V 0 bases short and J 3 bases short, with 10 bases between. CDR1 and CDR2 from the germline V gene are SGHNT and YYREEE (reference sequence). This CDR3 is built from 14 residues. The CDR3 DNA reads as TGTGCCAGCAGCTTGGATGGGGGCGGCTACGAGCAGTACTTC. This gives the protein CASSLDGGGYEQYF.